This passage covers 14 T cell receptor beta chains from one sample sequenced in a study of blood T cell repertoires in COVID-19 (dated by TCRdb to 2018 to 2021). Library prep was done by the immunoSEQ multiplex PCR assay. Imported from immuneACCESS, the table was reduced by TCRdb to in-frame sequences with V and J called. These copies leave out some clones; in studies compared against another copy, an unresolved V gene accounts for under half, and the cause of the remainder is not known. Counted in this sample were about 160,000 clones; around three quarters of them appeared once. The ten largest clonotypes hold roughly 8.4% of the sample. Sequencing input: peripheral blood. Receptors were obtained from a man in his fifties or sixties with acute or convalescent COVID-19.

CDR3 sequence reads: CASSLLPVYNEQFF. Written as DNA, the CDR3 is TGTGCCAGCAGCCTTCTCCCTGTTTACAATGAGCAGTTCTTC. The chain employs TRBV7-2 and TRBJ2-1, with D uncertain. The germline CDR1 and CDR2 sequences are SGHTA and FQGNSA. The CDR3 has 14 amino acids. V lost 5 bases to trimming and J lost 4 bases, with 12 bases between them.

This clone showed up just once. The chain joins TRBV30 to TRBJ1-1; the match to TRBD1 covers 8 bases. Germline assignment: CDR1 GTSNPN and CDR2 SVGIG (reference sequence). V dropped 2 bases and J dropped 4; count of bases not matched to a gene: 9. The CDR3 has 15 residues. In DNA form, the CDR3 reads TGTGCCTGGAGTCCCGACTCGACAGGGGTCACTGAAGCTTTCTTT. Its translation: CAWSPDSTGVTEAFF.

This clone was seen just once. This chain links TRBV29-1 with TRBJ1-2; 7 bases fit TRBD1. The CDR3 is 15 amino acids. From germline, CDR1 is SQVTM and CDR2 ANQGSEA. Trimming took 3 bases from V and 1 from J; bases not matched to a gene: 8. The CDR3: CSVETGTAFNYGYTF. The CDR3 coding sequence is TGCAGCGTTGAGACCGGGACAGCCTTTAACTATGGCTACACCTTC.

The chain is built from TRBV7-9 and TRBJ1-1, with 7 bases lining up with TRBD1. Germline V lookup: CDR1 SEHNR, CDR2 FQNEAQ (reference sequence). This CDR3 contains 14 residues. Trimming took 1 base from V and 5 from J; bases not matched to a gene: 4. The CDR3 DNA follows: TGTGCCAGCAGCTTAGGACAGGGATGGACTGAAGCTTTCTTT. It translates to CASSLGQGWTEAFF. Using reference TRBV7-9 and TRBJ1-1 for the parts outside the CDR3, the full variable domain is DTGVSQNPRHKITKRGQNVTFRCDPISEHNRLYWYRQTLGQGPEFLTYFQNEAQLEKSRLLSDRFSAERPKGSFSTLEIQRTEQGDSAMYLCASSLGQGWTEAFFGQGTRLTVV.

CDR3 sequence (DNA): TGCGCCAGCAGCTCCATGGGCGCATCCTACGAGCAGTACTTC. Encoded protein: CASSSMGASYEQYF. The chain couples TRBV5-1 to TRBJ2-7; D is undetermined. Germline V gene lookup returns CDR1 SGHRS and CDR2 YFSETQ. The V end was cut by 3 bases, the J end by 1 base, with 11 bases between. CDR3 length: 14 residues.

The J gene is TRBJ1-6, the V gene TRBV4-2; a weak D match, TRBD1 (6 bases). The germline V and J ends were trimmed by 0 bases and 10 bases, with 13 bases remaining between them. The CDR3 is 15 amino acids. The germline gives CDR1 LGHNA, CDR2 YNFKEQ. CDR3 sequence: CASSQEGPGESPLHF. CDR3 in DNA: TGTGCCAGCAGCCAAGAGGGGCCAGGGGAGTCACCCCTCCACTTT.

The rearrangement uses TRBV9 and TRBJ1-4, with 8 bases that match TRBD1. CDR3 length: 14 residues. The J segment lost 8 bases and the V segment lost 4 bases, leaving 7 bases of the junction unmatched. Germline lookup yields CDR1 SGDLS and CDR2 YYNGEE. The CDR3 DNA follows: TGTGCCAGCAGCAACGGACAGGGAGTAGAAAAACTGTTTTTT. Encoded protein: CASSNGQGVEKLFF. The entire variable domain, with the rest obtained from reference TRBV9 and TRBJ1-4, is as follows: DSGVTQTPKHLITATGQRVTLRCSPRSGDLSVYWYQQSLDQGLQFLIQYYNGEERAKGNILERFSAQQFPDLHSELNLSSLELGDSALYFCASSNGQGVEKLFFGSGTQLSVL.

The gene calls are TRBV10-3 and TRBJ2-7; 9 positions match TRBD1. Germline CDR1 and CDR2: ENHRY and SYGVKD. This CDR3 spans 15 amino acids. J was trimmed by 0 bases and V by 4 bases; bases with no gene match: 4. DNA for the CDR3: TGTGCCATCAGTGGAACAGGGGGCGCCTCCTACGAGCAGTACTTC. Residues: CAISGTGGASYEQYF.

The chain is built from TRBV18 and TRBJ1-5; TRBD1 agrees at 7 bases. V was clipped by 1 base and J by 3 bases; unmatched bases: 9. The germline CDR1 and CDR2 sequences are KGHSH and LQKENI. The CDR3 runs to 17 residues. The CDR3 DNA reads TGTGCCAGCTCACCACGCCAGGGGGGTAACTCCAATCAGCCCCAGCATTTT. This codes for CASSPRQGGNSNQPQHF.

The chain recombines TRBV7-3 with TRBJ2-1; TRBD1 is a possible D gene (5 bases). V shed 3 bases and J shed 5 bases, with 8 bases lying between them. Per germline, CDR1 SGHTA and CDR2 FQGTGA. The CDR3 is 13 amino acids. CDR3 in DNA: TGTGCCAGCAGCTTTGACAGTAACAATGAGCAGTTCTTC. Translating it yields CASSFDSNNEQFF.

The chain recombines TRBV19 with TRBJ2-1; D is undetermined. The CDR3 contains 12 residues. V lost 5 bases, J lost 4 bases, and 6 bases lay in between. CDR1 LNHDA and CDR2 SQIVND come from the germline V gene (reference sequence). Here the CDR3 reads CASSANYNEQFF. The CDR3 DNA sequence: TGTGCCAGTAGTGCGAATTACAATGAGCAGTTCTTC.

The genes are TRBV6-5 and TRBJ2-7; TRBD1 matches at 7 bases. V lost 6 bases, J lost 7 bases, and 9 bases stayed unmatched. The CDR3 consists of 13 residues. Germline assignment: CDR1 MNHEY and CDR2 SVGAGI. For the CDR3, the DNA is TGTGCCAGCAGATTTAGGGGGCGTCGGGAGCAGTACTTC. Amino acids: CASRFRGRREQYF.

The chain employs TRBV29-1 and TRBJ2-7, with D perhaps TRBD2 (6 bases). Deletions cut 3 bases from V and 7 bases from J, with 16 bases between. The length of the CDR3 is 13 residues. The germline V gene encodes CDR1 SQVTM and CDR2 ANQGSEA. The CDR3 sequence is CSVEAREVREQYF. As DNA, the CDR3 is TGCAGCGTTGAGGCCAGGGAGGTAAGGGAGCAGTACTTC.

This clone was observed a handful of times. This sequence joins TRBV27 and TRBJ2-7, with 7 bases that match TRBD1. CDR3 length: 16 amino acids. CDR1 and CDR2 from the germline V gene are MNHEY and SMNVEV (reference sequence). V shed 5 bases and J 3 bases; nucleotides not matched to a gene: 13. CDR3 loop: CASSPLGPTGHYEQYF. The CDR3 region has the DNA TGTGCCAGCAGTCCTCTGGGGCCGACAGGGCACTACGAGCAGTACTTC.